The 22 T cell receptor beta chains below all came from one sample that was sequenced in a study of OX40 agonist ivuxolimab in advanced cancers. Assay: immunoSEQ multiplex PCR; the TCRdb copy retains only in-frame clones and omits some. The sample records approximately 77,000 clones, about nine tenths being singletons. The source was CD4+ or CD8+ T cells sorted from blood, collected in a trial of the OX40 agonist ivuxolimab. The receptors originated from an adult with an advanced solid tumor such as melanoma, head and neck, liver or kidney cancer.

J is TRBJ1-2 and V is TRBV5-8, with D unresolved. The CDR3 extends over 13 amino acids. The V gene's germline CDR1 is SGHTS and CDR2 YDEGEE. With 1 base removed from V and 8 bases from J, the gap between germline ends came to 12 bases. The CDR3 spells CASSLKMKLGYTF. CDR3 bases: TGTGCCAGCAGCTTGAAAATGAAGTTGGGCTACACCTTC.

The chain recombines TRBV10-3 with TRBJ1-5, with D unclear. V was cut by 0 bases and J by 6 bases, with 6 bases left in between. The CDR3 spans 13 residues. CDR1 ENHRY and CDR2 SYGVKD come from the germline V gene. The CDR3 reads CAISESYTQPQHF. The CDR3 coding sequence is TGTGCCATCAGTGAGTCGTATACTCAGCCCCAGCATTTT.

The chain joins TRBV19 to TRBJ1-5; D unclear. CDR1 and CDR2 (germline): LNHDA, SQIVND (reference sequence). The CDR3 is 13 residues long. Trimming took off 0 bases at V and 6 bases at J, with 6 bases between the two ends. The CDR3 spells CASSIEPVQPQHF. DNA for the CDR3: TGTGCCAGTAGTATAGAGCCCGTTCAGCCCCAGCATTTT.

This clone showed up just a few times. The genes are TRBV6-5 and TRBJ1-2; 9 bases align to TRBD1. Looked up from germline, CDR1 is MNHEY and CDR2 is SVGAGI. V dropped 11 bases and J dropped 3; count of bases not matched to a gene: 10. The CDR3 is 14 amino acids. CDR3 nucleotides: TGTGCCTCCAAAGGGACAGGGCGGCACTATGGCTACACCTTC. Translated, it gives CASKGTGRHYGYTF.

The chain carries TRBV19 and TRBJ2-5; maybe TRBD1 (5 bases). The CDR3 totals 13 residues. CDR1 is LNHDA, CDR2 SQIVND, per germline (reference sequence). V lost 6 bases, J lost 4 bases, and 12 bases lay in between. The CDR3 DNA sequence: TGTGCCAGTAGCCTTACAGGCCGAGAGACCCAGTACTTC. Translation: CASSLTGRETQYF.

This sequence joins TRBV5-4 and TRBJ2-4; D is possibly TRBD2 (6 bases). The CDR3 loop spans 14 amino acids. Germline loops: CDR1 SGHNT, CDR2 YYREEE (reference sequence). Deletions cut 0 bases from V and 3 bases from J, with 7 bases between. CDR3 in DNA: TGTGCCAGCAGCTTGGGGGGGGACAAAAACATTCAGTACTTC. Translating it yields CASSLGGDKNIQYF.

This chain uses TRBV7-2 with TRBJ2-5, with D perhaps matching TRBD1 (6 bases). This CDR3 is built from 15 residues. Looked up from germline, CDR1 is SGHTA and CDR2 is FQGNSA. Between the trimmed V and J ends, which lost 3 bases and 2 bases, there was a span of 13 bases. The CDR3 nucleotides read TGTGCCAGCAGCTTTAGCTACGGACAGCAAGAGACCCAGTACTTC. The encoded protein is CASSFSYGQQETQYF.

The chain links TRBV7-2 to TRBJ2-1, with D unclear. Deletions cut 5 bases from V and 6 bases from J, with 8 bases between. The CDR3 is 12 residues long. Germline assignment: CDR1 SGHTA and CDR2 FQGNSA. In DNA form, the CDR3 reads TGTGCCAGCAGCCGGTCCCGCAATGAGCAGTTCTTC. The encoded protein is CASSRSRNEQFF. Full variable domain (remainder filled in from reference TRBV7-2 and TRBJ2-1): GAGVSQSPSNKVTEKGKDVELRCDPISGHTALYWYRQSLGQGLEFLIYFQGNSAPDKSGLPSDRFSAERTGGSVSTLTIQRTQQEDSAVYLCASSRSRNEQFFGPGTRLTVL.

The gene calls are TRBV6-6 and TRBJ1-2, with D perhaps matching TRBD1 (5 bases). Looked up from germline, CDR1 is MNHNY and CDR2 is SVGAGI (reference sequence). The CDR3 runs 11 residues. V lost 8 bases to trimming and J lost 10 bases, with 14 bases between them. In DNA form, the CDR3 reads TGTGCCAGCCGAATCTCAGGGACCTACACCTTC. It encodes CASRISGTYTF.

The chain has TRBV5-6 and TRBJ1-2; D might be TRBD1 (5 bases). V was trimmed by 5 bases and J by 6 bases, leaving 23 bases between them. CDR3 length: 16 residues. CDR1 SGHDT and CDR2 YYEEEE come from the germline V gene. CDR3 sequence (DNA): TGTGCCAGCAGAAATAAACCGGGAGGGGAAGCACATGGCTACACCTTC. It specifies CASRNKPGGEAHGYTF.

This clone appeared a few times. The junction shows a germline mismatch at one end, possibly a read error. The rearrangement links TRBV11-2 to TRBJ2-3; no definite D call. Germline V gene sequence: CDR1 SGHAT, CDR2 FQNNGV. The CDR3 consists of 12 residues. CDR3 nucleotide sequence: TGTGCCAGCAGCTTAGAAGTCCCGGCGGCGACTTTT. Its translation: CASSLEVPAATF.

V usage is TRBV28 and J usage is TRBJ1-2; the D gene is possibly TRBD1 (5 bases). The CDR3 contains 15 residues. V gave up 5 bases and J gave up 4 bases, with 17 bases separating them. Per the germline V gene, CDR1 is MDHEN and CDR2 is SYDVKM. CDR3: CASSTYSPGGYGYTF. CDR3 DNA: TGTGCCAGCAGTACATACAGCCCTGGGGGCTATGGCTACACCTTC.

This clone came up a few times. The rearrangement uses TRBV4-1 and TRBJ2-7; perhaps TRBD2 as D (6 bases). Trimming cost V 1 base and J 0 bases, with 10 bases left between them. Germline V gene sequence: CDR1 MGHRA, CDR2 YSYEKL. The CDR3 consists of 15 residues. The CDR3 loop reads CASSQAQTSSYEQYF. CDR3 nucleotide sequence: TGCGCCAGCAGCCAAGCCCAGACTAGCTCCTACGAGCAGTACTTC.

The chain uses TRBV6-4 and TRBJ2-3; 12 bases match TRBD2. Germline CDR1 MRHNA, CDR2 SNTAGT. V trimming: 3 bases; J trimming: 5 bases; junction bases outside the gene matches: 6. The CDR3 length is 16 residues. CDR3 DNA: TGTGCCAGCAGTGAGCAGACTAGCGGGGGAGGAGATACGCAGTATTTT. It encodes CASSEQTSGGGDTQYF.

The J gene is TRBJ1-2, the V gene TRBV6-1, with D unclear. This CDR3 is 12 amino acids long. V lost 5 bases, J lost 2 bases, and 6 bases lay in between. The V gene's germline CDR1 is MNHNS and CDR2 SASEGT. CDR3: CASSRVNYGYTF. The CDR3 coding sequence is TGTGCCAGCAGTAGGGTCAACTATGGCTACACCTTC.

Here the CDR3 DNA reads TGTGCCAGCAGACCAATGAAGGGCAGGGACACTGAAGCTTTCTTT. Amino acid sequence: CASRPMKGRDTEAFF. V and J are TRBV28 and TRBJ1-1; D perhaps matches TRBD1 (5 bases). The CDR3 length is 15 residues. Germline V lookup: CDR1 MDHEN, CDR2 SYDVKM. V was clipped by 6 bases and J by 3 bases, with 17 bases between them. The whole variable domain, remainder taken from reference TRBV28 and TRBJ1-1, is DVKVTQSSRYLVKRTGEKVFLECVQDMDHENMFWYRQDPGLGLRLIYFSYDVKMKEKGDIPEGYSVSREKKERFSLILESASTNQTSMYLCASRPMKGRDTEAFFGQGTRLTVV.

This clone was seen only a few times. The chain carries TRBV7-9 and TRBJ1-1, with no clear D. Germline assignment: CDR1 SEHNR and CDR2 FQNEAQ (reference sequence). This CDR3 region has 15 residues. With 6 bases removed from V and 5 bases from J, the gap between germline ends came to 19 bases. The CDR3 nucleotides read TGTGCCAGCAGGCCAAAGGACCGACTGGGGACTGAAGCTTTCTTT. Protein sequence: CASRPKDRLGTEAFF.

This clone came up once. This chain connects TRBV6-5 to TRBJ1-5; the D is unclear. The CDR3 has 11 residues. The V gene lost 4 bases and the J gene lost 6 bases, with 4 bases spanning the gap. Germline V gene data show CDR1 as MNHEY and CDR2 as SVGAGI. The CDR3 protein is CASSSGQPQHF. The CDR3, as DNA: TGTGCCAGCAGTTCGGGTCAGCCCCAGCATTTT.

The CDR3 coding sequence is TGTGCCTGGAGTACGAGTAGGGGAGGCTATGGCTACACCTTC. It is translated as CAWSTSRGGYGYTF. The J gene is TRBJ1-2, the V gene TRBV30, with TRBD1 as a possible D gene (5 bases). CDR3 length: 14 amino acids. The germline V and J ends were trimmed by 2 bases and 4 bases, with 14 bases remaining between them. Germline V gene data show CDR1 as GTSNPN and CDR2 as SVGIG (reference sequence).

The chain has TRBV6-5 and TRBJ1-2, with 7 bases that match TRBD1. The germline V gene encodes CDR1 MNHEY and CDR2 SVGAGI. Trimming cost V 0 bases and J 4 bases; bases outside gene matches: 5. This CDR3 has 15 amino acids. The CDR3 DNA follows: TGTGCCAGCAGTTACTCGGAGGGACAGTTCTATGGCTACACCTTC. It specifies CASSYSEGQFYGYTF.

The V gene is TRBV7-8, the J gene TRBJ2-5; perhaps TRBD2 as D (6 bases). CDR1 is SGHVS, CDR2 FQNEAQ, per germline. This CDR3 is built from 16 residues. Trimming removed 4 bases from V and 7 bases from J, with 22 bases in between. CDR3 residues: CASSYTPAGSTGTQYF. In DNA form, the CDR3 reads TGTGCCAGCAGCTACACGCCCGCGGGGTCTACTGGGACCCAGTACTTC.

CDR3 in amino acids: CASSLARSTGELFF. CDR3 nucleotides: TGTGCCAGCAGCTTAGCGCGATCCACCGGGGAGCTGTTTTTT. V usage is TRBV7-2 and J usage is TRBJ2-2; D is unresolved. This CDR3 has 14 residues. Germline lookup yields CDR1 SGHTA and CDR2 FQGNSA. The V and J ends lost 0 bases and 4 bases respectively, with 6 bases between them. The variable domain in full, with the rest retrieved from reference TRBV7-2 and TRBJ2-2, is GAGVSQSPSNKVTEKGKDVELRCDPISGHTALYWYRQSLGQGLEFLIYFQGNSAPDKSGLPSDRFSAERTGGSVSTLTIQRTQQEDSAVYLCASSLARSTGELFFGEGSRLTVL.